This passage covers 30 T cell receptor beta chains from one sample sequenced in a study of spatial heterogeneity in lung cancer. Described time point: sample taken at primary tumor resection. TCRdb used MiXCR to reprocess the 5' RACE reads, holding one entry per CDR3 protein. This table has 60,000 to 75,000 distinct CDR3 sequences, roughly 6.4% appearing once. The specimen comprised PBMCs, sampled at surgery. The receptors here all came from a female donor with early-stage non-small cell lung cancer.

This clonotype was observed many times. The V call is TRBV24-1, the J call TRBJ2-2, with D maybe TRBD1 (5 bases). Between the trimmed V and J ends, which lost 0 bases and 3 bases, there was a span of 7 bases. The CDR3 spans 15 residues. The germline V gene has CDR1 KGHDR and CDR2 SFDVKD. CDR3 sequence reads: CATSDLQQDTGELFF. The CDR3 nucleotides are TGTGCCACCAGTGATTTGCAACAGGACACCGGGGAGCTGTTTTTT.

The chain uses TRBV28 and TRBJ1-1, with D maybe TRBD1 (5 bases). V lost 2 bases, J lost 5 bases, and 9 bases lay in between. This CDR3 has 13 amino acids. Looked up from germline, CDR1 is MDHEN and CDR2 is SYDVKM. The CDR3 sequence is CASSLGAGTEAFF. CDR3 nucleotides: TGTGCCAGCAGTTTAGGGGCGGGTACTGAAGCTTTCTTT.

The CDR3: CAWGPGVEQFF. In DNA form, the CDR3 reads TGTGCCTGGGGGCCGGGGGTGGAGCAGTTCTTC. The chain employs TRBV30 and TRBJ2-1; the D gene is possibly TRBD2 (6 bases). This CDR3 is 11 amino acids long. Trimming removed 5 bases from V and 10 bases from J, with 12 bases in between. Germline V lookup: CDR1 GTSNPN, CDR2 SVGIG (reference sequence).

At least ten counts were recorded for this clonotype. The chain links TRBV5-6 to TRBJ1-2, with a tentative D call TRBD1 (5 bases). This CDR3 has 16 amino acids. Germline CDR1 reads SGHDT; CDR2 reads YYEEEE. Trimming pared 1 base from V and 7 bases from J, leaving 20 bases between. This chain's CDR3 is CASSLWPDTLTRGYTF. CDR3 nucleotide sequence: TGTGCCAGCAGCTTGTGGCCGGACACTCTTACACGTGGCTACACCTTC.

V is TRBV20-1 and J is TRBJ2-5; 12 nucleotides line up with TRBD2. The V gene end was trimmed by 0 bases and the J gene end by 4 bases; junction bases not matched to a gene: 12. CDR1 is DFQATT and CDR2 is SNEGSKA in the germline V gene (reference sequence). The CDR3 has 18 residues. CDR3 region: CSAREWASGGGSGETQYF. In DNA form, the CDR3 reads TGCAGTGCTAGAGAGTGGGCTAGCGGGGGGGGCTCAGGAGAGACCCAGTACTTC.

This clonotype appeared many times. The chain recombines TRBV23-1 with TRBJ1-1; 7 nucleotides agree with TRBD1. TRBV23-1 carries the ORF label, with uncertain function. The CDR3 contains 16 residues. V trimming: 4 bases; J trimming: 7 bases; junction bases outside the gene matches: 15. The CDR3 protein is CASSLRVDRAEDEAFF. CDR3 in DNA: TGCGCCAGCAGTCTGAGGGTCGACAGGGCCGAGGATGAAGCTTTCTTT.

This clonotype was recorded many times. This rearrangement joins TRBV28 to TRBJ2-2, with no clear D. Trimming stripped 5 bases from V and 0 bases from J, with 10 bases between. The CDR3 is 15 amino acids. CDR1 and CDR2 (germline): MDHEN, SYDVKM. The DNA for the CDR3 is TGTGCCAGCAGTCTTGGGTCCGCGAACACCGGGGAGCTGTTTTTT. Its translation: CASSLGSANTGELFF.

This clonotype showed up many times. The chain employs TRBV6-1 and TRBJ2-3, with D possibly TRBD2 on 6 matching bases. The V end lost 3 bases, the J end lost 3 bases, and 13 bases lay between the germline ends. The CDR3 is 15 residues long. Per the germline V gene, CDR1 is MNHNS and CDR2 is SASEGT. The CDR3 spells CASSENSGETDTQYF. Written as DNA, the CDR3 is TGTGCCAGCAGTGAGAATAGCGGTGAGACAGATACGCAGTATTTT.

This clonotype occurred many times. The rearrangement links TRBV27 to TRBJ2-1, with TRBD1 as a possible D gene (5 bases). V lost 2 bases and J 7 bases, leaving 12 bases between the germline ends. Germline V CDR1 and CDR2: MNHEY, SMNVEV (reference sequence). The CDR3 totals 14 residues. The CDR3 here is CASSLKVRVNEQFF. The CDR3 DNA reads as TGTGCCAGCAGTTTAAAGGTCAGGGTTAATGAGCAGTTCTTC.

The CDR3 DNA is TGCGCCAGCAGTGAGCCCCCGGGGGGCCTGGGGGACATTCAGTACTTC. Translated: CASSEPPGGLGDIQYF. The rearrangement uses TRBV10-2 and TRBJ2-4; D possibly corresponds to TRBD2 (7 bases). V was trimmed by 2 bases and J by 8 bases, leaving 19 bases between them. Per germline, CDR1 WSHSY and CDR2 SAAADI. The CDR3 contains 16 residues.

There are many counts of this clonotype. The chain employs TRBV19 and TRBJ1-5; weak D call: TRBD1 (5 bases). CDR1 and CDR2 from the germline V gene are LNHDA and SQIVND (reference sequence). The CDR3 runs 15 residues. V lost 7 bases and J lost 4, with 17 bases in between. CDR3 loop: CASNPGRGVNQPQHF. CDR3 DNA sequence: TGTGCCAGTAACCCCGGACGGGGGGTTAATCAGCCCCAGCATTTT.

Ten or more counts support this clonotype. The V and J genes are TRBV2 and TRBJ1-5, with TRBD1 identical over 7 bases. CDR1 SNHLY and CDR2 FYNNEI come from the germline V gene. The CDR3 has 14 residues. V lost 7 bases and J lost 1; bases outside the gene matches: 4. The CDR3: CASNAGQSNQPQHF. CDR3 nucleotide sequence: TGTGCCAGCAATGCGGGACAGAGCAATCAGCCCCAGCATTTT. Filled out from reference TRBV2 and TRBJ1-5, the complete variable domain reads EPEVTQTPSHQVTQMGQEVILRCVPISNHLYFYWYRQILGQKVEFLVSFYNNEISEKSEIFDDQFSVERPDGSNFTLKIRSTKLEDSAMYFCASNAGQSNQPQHFGDGTRLSIL.

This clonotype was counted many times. CDR3 protein: CASSESQGYYGYTF. CDR3 coding DNA: TGTGCCAGCAGTGAAAGCCAGGGGTACTATGGCTACACCTTC. This sequence joins TRBV25-1 and TRBJ1-2, with D perhaps matching TRBD1 (6 bases). With 2 bases removed from V and 3 bases from J, the gap between germline ends came to 10 bases. Germline CDR1 reads MGHDK; CDR2 reads SYGVNS. The length of the CDR3 is 14 residues.

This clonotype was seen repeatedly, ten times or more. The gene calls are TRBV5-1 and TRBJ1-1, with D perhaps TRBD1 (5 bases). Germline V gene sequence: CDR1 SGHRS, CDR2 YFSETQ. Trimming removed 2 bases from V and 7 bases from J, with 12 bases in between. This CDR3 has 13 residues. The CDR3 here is CASSLSGSREAFF. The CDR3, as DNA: TGCGCCAGCAGCTTATCAGGGAGCCGTGAAGCTTTCTTT.

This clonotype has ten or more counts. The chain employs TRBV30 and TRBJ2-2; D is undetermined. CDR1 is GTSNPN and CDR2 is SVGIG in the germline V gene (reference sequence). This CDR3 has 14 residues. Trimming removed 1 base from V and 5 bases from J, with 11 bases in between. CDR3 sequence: CAWSAPTRTGELFF. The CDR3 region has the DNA TGTGCCTGGAGTGCTCCAACCCGAACCGGGGAGCTGTTTTTT.

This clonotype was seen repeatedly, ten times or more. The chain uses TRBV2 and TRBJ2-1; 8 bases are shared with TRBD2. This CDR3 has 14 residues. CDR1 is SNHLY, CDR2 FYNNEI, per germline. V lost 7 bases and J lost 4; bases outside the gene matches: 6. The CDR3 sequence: CASTTGGPYNEQFF. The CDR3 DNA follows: TGTGCCAGCACCACGGGGGGGCCGTACAATGAGCAGTTCTTC.

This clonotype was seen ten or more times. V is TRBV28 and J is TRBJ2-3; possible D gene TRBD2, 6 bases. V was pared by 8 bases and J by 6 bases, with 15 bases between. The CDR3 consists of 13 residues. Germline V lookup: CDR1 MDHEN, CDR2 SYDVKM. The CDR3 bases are TGTGCCAGCTTCCCTAGGAGGGGCGATACGCAGTATTTT. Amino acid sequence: CASFPRRGDTQYF.

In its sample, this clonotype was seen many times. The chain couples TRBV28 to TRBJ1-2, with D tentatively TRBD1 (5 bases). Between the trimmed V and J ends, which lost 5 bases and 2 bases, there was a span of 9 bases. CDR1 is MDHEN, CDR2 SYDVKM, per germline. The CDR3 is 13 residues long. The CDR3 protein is CASSPRQNYGYTF. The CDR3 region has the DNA TGTGCCAGCAGTCCTCGACAGAACTATGGCTACACCTTC.

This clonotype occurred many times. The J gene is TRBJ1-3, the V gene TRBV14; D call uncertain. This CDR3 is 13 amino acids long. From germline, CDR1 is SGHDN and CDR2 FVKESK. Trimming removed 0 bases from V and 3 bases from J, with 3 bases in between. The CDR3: CASSQDHGNTIYF. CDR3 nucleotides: TGTGCCAGCAGCCAAGACCATGGAAACACCATATATTTT. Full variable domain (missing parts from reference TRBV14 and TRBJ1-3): EAGVTQFPSHSVIEKGQTVTLRCDPISGHDNLYWYRRVMGKEIKFLLHFVKESKQDESGMPNNRFLAERTGGTYSTLKVQPAELEDSGVYFCASSQDHGNTIYFGEGSWLTVV.

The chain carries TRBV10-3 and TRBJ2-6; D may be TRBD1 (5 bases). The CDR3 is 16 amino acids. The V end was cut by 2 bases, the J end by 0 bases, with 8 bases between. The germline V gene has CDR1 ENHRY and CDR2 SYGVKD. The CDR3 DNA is TGTGCCATCAGTGAGACAGGTATCTCTGGGGCCAACGTCCTGACTTTC. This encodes CAISETGISGANVLTF.

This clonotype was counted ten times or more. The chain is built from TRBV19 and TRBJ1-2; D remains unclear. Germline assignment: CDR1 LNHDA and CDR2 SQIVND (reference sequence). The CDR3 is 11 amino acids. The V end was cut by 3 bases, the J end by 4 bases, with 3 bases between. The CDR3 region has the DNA TGTGCCAGTAGTATGGGCTATGGCTACACCTTC. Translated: CASSMGYGYTF.

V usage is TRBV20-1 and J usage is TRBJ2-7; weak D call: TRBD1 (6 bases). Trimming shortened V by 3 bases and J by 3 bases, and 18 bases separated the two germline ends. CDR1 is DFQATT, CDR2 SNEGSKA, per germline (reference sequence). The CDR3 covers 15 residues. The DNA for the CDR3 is TGCAGTGCTAGCAGACAGGTGAAGGCTGGCTACGAGCAGTACGTC. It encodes CSASRQVKAGYEQYV.

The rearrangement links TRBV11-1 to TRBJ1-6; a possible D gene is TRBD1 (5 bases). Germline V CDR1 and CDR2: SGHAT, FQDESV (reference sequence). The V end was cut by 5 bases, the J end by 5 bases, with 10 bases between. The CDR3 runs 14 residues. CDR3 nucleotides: TGTGCCAGCAGCCGACAGCTCAATAATTCACCCCTCCACTTT. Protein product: CASSRQLNNSPLHF.

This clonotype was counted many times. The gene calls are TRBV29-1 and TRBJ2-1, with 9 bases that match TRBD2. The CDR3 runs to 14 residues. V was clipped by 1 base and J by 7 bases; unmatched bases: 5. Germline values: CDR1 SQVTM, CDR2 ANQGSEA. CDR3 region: CSVEGRLAGNEQFF. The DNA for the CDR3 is TGCAGCGTTGAAGGTCGGCTAGCGGGAAATGAGCAGTTCTTC.

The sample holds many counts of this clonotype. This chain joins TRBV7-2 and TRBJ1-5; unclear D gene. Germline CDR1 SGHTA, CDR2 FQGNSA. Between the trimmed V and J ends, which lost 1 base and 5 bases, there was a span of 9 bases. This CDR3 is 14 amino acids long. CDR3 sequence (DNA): TGTGCCAGCAGCTTAGTGCCAGAAGATCAGCCCCAGCATTTT. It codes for CASSLVPEDQPQHF. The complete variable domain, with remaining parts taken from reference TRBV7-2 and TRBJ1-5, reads GAGVSQSPSNKVTEKGKDVELRCDPISGHTALYWYRQSLGQGLEFLIYFQGNSAPDKSGLPSDRFSAERTGGSVSTLTIQRTQQEDSAVYLCASSLVPEDQPQHFGDGTRLSIL.

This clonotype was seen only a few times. The CDR3 coding sequence is TGTGCCAGCACCTTCGACAGGGGAATTCAGCCCCAGCATTTT. Protein sequence: CASTFDRGIQPQHF. The rearrangement joins TRBV11-2 to TRBJ1-5, with 8 positions matching TRBD1. The V and J ends lost 7 bases and 6 bases, in that order; junction bases with no gene match: 8. CDR3 length: 14 residues. Germline V gene data show CDR1 as SGHAT and CDR2 as FQNNGV.

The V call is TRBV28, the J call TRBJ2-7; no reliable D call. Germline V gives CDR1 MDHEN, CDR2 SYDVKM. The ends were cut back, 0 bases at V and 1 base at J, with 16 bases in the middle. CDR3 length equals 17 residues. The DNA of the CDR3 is TGTGCCAGCAGTTTATGCCCTGACAAGGAAGAGTCCTACGAGCAGTACGTC. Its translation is CASSLCPDKEESYEQYV.

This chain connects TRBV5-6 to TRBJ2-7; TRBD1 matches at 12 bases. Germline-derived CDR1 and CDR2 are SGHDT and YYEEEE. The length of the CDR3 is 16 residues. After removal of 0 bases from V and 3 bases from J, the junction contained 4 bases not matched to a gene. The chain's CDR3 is CASSLAGTGGLYEQYF. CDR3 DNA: TGTGCCAGCAGCTTGGCCGGGACAGGGGGCCTCTACGAGCAGTACTTC.

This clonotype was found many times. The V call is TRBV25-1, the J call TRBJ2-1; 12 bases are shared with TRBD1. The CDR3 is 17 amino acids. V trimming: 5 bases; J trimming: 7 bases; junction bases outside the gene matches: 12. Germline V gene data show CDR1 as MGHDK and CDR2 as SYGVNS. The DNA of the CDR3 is TGTGCCAGCAGTACCGCACCGGGACAGGGGGCTCGGAATGAGCAGTTCTTC. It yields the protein CASSTAPGQGARNEQFF.

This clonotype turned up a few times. The CDR3 region is CASSLDGGLQSDTQYF. As DNA, the CDR3 is TGTGCCAGCAGCTTAGATGGGGGTCTGCAGTCAGATACGCAGTATTTT. This chain connects TRBV11-3 to TRBJ2-3; TRBD1 or TRBD2 may be the D gene (5 bases each). The germline V gene encodes CDR1 SGHNT and CDR2 YENEEA. The CDR3 consists of 16 residues. Trimming pared 0 bases from V and 4 bases from J, leaving 14 bases between. The variable domain in full, completed from reference TRBV11-3 and TRBJ2-3, reads EAGVVQSPRYKIIEKKQPVAFWCNPISGHNTLYWYLQNLGQGPELLIRYENEEAVDDSQLPKDRFSAERLKGVDSTLKIQPAELGDSAVYLCASSLDGGLQSDTQYFGPGTRLTVL.